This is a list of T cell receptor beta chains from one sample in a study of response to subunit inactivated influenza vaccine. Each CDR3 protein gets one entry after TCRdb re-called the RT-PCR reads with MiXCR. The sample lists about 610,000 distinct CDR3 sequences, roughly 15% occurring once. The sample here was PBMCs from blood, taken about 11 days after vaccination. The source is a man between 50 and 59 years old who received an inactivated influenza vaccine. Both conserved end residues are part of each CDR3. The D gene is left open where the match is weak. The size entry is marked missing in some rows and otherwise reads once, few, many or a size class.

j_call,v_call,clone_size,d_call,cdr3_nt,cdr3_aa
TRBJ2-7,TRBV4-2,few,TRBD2,TGTGCCAGCAGCCAAGTGGGGGGACTAGGTTATTCCGAGCAGTACTTC,CASSQVGGLGYSEQYF
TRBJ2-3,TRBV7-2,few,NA,TGTGCCAGCAGCCTTCTAACAGCTAGCACAGATACGCAGTATTTT,CASSLLTASTDTQYF
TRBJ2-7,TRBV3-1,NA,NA,TGTGCCAGCAGCCACAGTGCGCCCCACGAGCAGTACTTC,CASSHSAPHEQYF
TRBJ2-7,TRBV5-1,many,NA,TGCGCCAGCAGCTTGGTGGAAGGGGCCTACGAGCAGTACTTC,CASSLVEGAYEQYF
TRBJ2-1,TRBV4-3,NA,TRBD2,TGCGCCAGCAGCCCCACGCGGACTAGCGGGGGGTCCTACAATGAGCAGTTCTTC,CASSPTRTSGGSYNEQFF
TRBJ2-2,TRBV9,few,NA,TGTGCCAGCAGCGAGGGGGGGGCGAACACCGGGGAGCTGTTTTTT,CASSEGGANTGELFF
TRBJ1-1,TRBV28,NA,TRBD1,TGTGCCAGCAGTTTCTGGACAGGGGGCACTGAAGCTTTCTTT,CASSFWTGGTEAFF
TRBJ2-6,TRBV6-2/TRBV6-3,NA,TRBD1,TGTGCCAGCAGTTATCCGACAGGGTCCGGGGCCAACGTCCTGACTTTC,CASSYPTGSGANVLTF
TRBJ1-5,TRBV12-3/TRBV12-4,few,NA,TGTGCCAGCAGGGGGAATTACAATCAGCCCCAGCATTTT,CASRGNYNQPQHF
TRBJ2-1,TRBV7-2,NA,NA,TGTGCCAGCAGCTTAGCGCCGAGTCATAGGGGAATGGGATTAAAGGATGAGCAGTTCTTC,CASSLAPSHRGMGLKDEQFF
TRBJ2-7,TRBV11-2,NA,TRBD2,TGTGCCAGCAGCCCAGTCGCTAGCGGATACGAGCAGTACTTC,CASSPVASGYEQYF
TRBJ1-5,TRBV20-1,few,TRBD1,TGCAGTGCTCGGGTTCCAGGGGGTTCTTATAGCAATCAGCCCCAGCATTTT,CSARVPGGSYSNQPQHF
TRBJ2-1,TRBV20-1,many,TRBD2,TGCAGTGCTAGAGATCTAGGACTAGCGGGAGGGCCTGGTGAGCAGTTCTTC,CSARDLGLAGGPGEQFF
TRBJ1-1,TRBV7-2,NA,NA,TGTGCCAGCAGGGGGGGCCCCTCCAACACTGAAGCTTTCTTT,CASRGGPSNTEAFF
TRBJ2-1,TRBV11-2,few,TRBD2,TGTGCCAGCAGCTTTTCCGCCCCGGGACTAGCGGGTTCCCTCAGTGGGCAGTTCTTC,CASSFSAPGLAGSLSGQFF
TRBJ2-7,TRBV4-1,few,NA,TGCGCCAGCAGCCAGCTTTTAGGGACCTACGAGCAGTACTTC,CASSQLLGTYEQYF
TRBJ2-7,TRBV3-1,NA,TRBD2,TGTGCCAGCAGCCAAAAAGTACCGGGACTAGCGGGGGAGCAGTACTTC,CASSQKVPGLAGEQYF
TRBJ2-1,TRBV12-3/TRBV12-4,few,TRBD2,TGTGCCAGCAGTCCCCATGCGGGGGGTACCTCCTACAATGAGCAGTTCTTC,CASSPHAGGTSYNEQFF
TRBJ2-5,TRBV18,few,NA,TGTGCCAGCTCACCGTCGAACTTAGAGACCCAGTACTTC,CASSPSNLETQYF
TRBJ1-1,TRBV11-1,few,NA,TGTGCCAGCAGAAAGGGGAGAGGAACTGAAGCTTTCTTT,CASRKGRGTEAFF
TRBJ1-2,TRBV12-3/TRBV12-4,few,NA,TGTGCCAGCAGTCTCGACGGTCGCTATGGCTACACCTTC,CASSLDGRYGYTF
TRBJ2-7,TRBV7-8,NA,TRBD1,TGTGCCAGCAGCGTCCGGGACAGTATCTACGAGCAGTACTTC,CASSVRDSIYEQYF
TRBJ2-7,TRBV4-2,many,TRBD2,TGTGCCAGCAGCCAAGATAAGGCCGGGGGGGCTTACGAGCAGTACTTC,CASSQDKAGGAYEQYF
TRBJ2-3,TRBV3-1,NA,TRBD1,TGTGCCAGCAGCCAAATTTCATCCCGGGACAGGGGCTCTACGCAGTATTTT,CASSQISSRDRGSTQYF
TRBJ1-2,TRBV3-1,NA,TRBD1,TGTGCCAGCAGCCAACACCCGGGACAGGGTTATGGCTACACCTTC,CASSQHPGQGYGYTF
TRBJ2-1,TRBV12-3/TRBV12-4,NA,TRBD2,TGTGCCAGCAGGGGCCTAGCGGGAGAGGACCACAATGAGCAGTTCTTC,CASRGLAGEDHNEQFF
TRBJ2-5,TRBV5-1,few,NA,TGCGCCAGCAGCTGGGGACCTTTATTACAACAAGAGACCCAGTACTTC,CASSWGPLLQQETQYF
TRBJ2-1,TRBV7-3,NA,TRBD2,TGTGCCAGCAGCTTAGGTTATCGGGAACTAGCGGACAATGAGCAGTTCTTC,CASSLGYRELADNEQFF
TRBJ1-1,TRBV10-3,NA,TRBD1,TGTGCCATCAGGACCACAGGGGGAGACACTGAAGCTTTCTTT,CAIRTTGGDTEAFF
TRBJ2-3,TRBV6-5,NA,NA,TGTGCCAGCAGTTACGGGTTTGGTGGTGGCACCACAGATACGCAGTATTTT,CASSYGFGGGTTDTQYF
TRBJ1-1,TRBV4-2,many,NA,TGTGCCAGCAGCCAAGACACAGGGAACACTGAAGCTTTCTTT,CASSQDTGNTEAFF
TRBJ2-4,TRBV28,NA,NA,TGTGCCAGCAGTCCCTCGAGGGCTAACATTCAGTACTTC,CASSPSRANIQYF
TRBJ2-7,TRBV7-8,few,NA,TGTGCCAGCAGCTTACGCAGCGGGACAGGAGCCTACGAGCAGTACTTC,CASSLRSGTGAYEQYF
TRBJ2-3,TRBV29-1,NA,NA,TGCAGCGTTGAGTCCACGGATACGCAGTATTTT,CSVESTDTQYF
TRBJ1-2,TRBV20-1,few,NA,TGCAGTGCAGTGGGAGGCCGCTATGGCTACACCTTC,CSAVGGRYGYTF
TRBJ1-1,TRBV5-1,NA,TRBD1,TGCGCCAGCAGACTACAGGGGAGGCGCACTGAAGCTTTCTTT,CASRLQGRRTEAFF
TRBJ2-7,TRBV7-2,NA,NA,TGTGCCAGCAGCCCCGACAGCGACAGAACTTACGAGCAGTACTTC,CASSPDSDRTYEQYF
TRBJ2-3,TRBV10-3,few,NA,TGTGCCATCAGTGCCCACACGGGGAGCGCTAGCACAGATACGCAGTATTTT,CAISAHTGSASTDTQYF
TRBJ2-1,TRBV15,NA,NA,TGTGCCACCAGCAGAGGGGGACACTCCCTCAATGAGCAGTTCTTC,CATSRGGHSLNEQFF
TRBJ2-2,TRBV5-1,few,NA,TGCGCCAGCAGCATGCTACAACTAAGAAACACCGGGGAGCTGTTTTTT,CASSMLQLRNTGELFF
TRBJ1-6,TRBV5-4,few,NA,TGTGCCAGCAACCCGGGACATAATAATTCACCCCTCCACTTT,CASNPGHNNSPLHF
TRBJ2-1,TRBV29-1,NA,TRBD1,TGCAGCGTTGGGGGGTCGGACAGGCAATCATACAATGAGCAGTTCTTC,CSVGGSDRQSYNEQFF
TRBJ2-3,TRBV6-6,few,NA,TGTGCCAGCAGTTCTAAAACTAGTCGTACGCAGTATTTT,CASSSKTSRTQYF
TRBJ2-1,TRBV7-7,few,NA,TGTGCCAGCAGCAGATTGACTAGCTCCTACAATGAGCAGTTCTTC,CASSRLTSSYNEQFF
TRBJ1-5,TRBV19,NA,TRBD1,TGTGCCAGTAGTACCCGAGTACACAGGGGTTTAGGACAGCCCCAGCATTTT,CASSTRVHRGLGQPQHF
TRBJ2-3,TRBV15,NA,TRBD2,TGTGCCACCAGCAGAGAACGGGAGGTCGGAACTAGCGGGGCTAAAGATACGCAGTATTTT,CATSREREVGTSGAKDTQYF
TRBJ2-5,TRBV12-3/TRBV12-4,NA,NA,TGTGCCAGCAGCCGGGGACGGTACCAAGAGACCCAGTACTTC,CASSRGRYQETQYF
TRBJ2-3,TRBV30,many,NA,TGTGCCTGGAGTATAATGGGGACAGATACGCAGTATTTT,CAWSIMGTDTQYF
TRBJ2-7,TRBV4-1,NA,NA,TGCGCCAGCAGCCAGGAGGACAGATCCTACGAGCAGTACTTC,CASSQEDRSYEQYF
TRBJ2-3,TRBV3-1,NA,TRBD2,TGTGCCAGCAGCCCCCAGGCTAGCGGGGGGGATTATACGCAGTATTTT,CASSPQASGGDYTQYF
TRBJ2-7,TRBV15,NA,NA,TGTGCCACCAGCAGACCTAGAGGGATCGGCCACGAGCAGTACTTC,CATSRPRGIGHEQYF
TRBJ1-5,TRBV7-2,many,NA,TGTGCCAGCAGCCCCTCGTTGGGCGTTGGCAATCAGCCCCAGCATTTT,CASSPSLGVGNQPQHF
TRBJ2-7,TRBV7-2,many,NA,TGTGCCAGCAGCCCTCAAGAAGGACTTCAGTACTTC,CASSPQEGLQYF
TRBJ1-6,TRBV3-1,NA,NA,TGTGCCAGCAGCCAACAGACAGGTAGCGCGAATTCACCCCTCCACTTT,CASSQQTGSANSPLHF
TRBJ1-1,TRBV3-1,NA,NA,TGTGCCAGCAGCCAAGATCGGGGACACTTCTTT,CASSQDRGHFF
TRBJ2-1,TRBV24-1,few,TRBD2,TGTGCCACCAGTGACGTGAGCGGGGCCAATGAGCAGTTCTTC,CATSDVSGANEQFF
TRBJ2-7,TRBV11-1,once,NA,TGTGCCAGCAGCTTAAGCGTCAGGAACTCCTACGAGCAGTACTTC,CASSLSVRNSYEQYF
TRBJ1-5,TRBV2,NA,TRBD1,TGTGCCAGCAGAGACGACAGGGCTCCCCAGCATTTT,CASRDDRAPQHF
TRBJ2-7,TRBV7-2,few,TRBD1,TGTGCCAGCAGCCGGACAGGGGGGAGCTCCTACGAGCAGTACTTC,CASSRTGGSSYEQYF
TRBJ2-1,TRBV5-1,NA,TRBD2,TGCGCCAGCAGCTTGGCTCTAGCGGGCCCCAATGAGCAGTTCTTC,CASSLALAGPNEQFF